This TCR beta chain was captured by sequencing in a study of blood T cell repertoires in COVID-19. At the level of the study: Sample material is recorded as cDNA or gDNA derived from T cells, B-cell-depleted T cells, or PBMCs.

Original processing notes: By means of reference gene primer amplification, nucleated cell counts were estimated. The method was immunoSEQ multiplex PCR; TCRdb's version includes in-frame clones alone and lacks a portion of them. Clone size and the V and J calls come from that table; the DNA yielded D and trimming. This table holds approximately 150,000 clones, around nine tenths found once. There are 14 residues in the CDR3. CDR1 and CDR2 from the germline V gene are SGHRS and YFSETQ. V shed 2 bases, J shed 6 bases, and the junction held 5 bases outside the gene matches. The V and J genes are TRBV5-1 and TRBJ2-7; 10 bases are shared with TRBD1. Material for sequencing was peripheral blood. This receptor was obtained from a woman between 55 and 75 years old with acute or convalescent COVID-19. The CDR3 reads CASSFTGTGAEQYF. The CDR3 DNA is TGCGCCAGCAGCTTCACCGGGACAGGGGCCGAGCAGTACTTC. The whole variable domain, remainder taken from reference TRBV5-1 and TRBJ2-7, is KAGVTQTPRYLIKTRGQQVTLSCSPISGHRSVSWYQQTPGQGLQFLFEYFSETQRNKGNFPGRFSGRQFSNSRSEMNVSTLELGDSALYLCASSFTGTGAEQYFGPGTRLTVT.